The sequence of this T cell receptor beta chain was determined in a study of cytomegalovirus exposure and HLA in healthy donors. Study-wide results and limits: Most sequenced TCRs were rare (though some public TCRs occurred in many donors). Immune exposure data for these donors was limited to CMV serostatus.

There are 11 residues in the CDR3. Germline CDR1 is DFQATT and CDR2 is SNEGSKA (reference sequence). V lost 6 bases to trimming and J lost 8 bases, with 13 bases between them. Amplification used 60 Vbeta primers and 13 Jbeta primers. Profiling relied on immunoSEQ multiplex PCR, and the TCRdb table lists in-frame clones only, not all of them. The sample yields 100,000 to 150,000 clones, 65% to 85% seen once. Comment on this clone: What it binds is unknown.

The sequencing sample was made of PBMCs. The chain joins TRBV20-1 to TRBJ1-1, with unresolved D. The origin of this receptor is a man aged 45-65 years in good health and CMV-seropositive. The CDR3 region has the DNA TGCAGTGCCACCAGTGGAGGGGAAGCTTTCTTT. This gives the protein CSATSGGEAFF.